Below, 10 T cell receptor beta chains from the same sample are listed, as sequenced in a study of metastatic and nonmetastatic thyroid tumors. TCRdb recomputed clones from the PCR reads via MiXCR. The sample holds tens of thousands of clones, approximately 24% seen once. The entire patient cohort was treatment-naive prior to thyroid surgery. Sequencing was done on a sample of tumor tissue. The receptor set was obtained from a female donor with papillary thyroid cancer or a benign thyroid nodule (not recorded which). Some clones in this sample may be carry-over from other donors' samples.

Comments on this clone: An end of the junction differs from the germline gene, which may be a read error. This chain joins TRBV11-2 and TRBJ1-2; a possible D gene is TRBD1 (5 bases). The CDR3 loop spans 11 amino acids. Per germline, CDR1 SGHAT and CDR2 FQNNGV. Written as DNA, the CDR3 is TGTGCCAGCAGCCCAGGTTTGGGGCCGATCTTC. Its protein product is CASSPGLGPIF.

This clone was found many times. At the DNA level, this CDR3 is encoded by other sequences in the same sample as well. The chain employs TRBV12-3 or TRBV12-4 and TRBJ2-5; 11 bases match TRBD2. This CDR3 contains 19 residues. V was pared by 3 bases and J by 0 bases, with 12 bases of the junction left unmatched. The CDR3 region has the DNA TGTGCCAGCAGTTTTGGCATATCGGGACTAGCGGCCTACCAAGAGACCCAGTACTTC. It translates to CASSFGISGLAAYQETQYF.

This clone is medium-sized. This chain connects TRBV24-1 to TRBJ2-5; D remains unclear. Germline-derived CDR1 and CDR2 are KGHDR and SFDVKD. Trimming left V 3 bases short and J 0 bases short, with 7 bases between. CDR3 length: 14 amino acids. For the CDR3, the DNA is TGTGCCACCAGTGATAACGGGTACCAAGAGACCCAGTACTTC. It specifies CATSDNGYQETQYF.

Notes on this clone: A junction boundary mismatches the germline segment, possibly from a read error. The chain uses TRBV10-3 and TRBJ2-3; no reliable D call. The germline gives CDR1 ENHRY, CDR2 SYGVKD. The CDR3 consists of 14 residues. The CDR3 coding sequence is TGTGCCATCAGTGAGCCCATGGGCACATATACGCAGTATTTT. This encodes CAISEPMGTYTQYF.

This clone qualifies as medium-sized (0.01 to 0.1%). The rearrangement uses TRBV20-1 and TRBJ2-7; 10 bases agree with TRBD2. The CDR3 runs 14 residues. V dropped 3 bases and J dropped 4; count of bases not matched to a gene: 6. CDR1 is DFQATT and CDR2 is SNEGSKA in the germline V gene (reference sequence). DNA of the CDR3: TGCAGTGCTAGGCTAGCGGGAGTCATGTACGAGCAGTACTTC. Amino acids: CSARLAGVMYEQYF.

This clone has a handful of counts. The chain employs TRBV6-7 and TRBJ2-5, with 9 nucleotides matching TRBD2. TRBV6-7 is labeled an ORF, and its function is uncertain. The CDR3 runs to 12 residues. With V trimmed by 6 bases and J by 4 bases, 0 bases remained unmatched. In DNA, the CDR3 is TGTGCCAGCAGACTAGCGGGAGAGACCCAGTACTTC. Translation: CASRLAGETQYF.

On this clone: Being one base from a much bigger clone, this may be a read error. The same CDR3 can be traced to other DNA sequences in this sample. V is TRBV7-9 and J is TRBJ2-7; 8 bases are a match to TRBD2. Germline V lookup: CDR1 SEHNR, CDR2 FQNEAQ (reference sequence). The CDR3 sequence is 15 residues long. The CDR3 protein is CASSLAGGATYEQYF. CDR3 DNA: TGTGCCAGCAGCCTAGCGGGCGGTGCGACCTACGAGCAGTACTTC.

This clone occurred many times. The CDR3, as DNA: TGTGCCAGCAGCCTGGGGGCCGGGACAGGGTCCTACGAGCAGTACTTC. It encodes CASSLGAGTGSYEQYF. The chain uses TRBV6-1 and TRBJ2-7; TRBD1 matches 9 bases. CDR3 length: 16 amino acids. CDR1 and CDR2 from the germline V gene are MNHNS and SASEGT. V was clipped by 6 bases and J by 1 base; unmatched bases: 10.

The chain couples TRBV19 to TRBJ1-2; no clear D. Germline V gene sequence: CDR1 LNHDA, CDR2 SQIVND (reference sequence). V gave up 4 bases and J gave up 5 bases, with 11 bases separating them. This CDR3 is built from 13 residues. This chain's CDR3 is CASSTLTVYGYTF. CDR3 nucleotide sequence: TGTGCCAGTAGTACCCTGACGGTTTATGGCTACACCTTC.

In its sample, this clone is medium-sized. This chain connects TRBV28 to TRBJ1-6; 8 bases are a match to TRBD1. The CDR3 length is 16 residues. J lost 6 bases, V lost 3 bases, and 7 bases had no gene match. Germline CDR1 and CDR2: MDHEN and SYDVKM. The CDR3 DNA sequence: TGTGCCAGCAGTTTCTTAGGACAGGGTGGTAATTCACCCCTCCACTTT. Residues: CASSFLGQGGNSPLHF.